This passage covers 2 T cell receptor beta chains from one sample sequenced in a study of CD8+ T cells in alopecia areata. It was cDNA, reverse transcribed from extracted RNA, that served as the sequencing template. Produced via immunoSEQ multiplex PCR; TCRdb's table is partial and in-frame only. The data show a few hundred thousand clones, 30% to 40% seen once. Treatment defined: oral pan-JAK inhibitor, 5-10 mg twice daily. The sequenced sample was CD4+ T cells sorted from blood, obtained at approximately week 30, from a patient treated with tofacitinib. The receptors here all came from a human donor with alopecia areata.

This clone appeared a few times. The rearrangement uses TRBV29-1 and TRBJ2-1; 8 bases are shared with TRBD2. The ends lost 3 bases at V and 5 bases at J; junction bases unmatched: 0. This CDR3 spans 12 amino acids. The germline V gene encodes CDR1 SQVTM and CDR2 ANQGSEA. The CDR3 DNA reads TGCAGCGTTGACGGGGGGGACAATGAGCAGTTCTTC. It translates to CSVDGGDNEQFF.

The chain combines TRBV25-1 with TRBJ2-7, with D tentatively TRBD2 (5 bases). The CDR3 sequence is 12 residues long. V was pared by 2 bases and J by 7 bases, with 9 bases between. CDR1 and CDR2 from the germline V gene are MGHDK and SYGVNS. The CDR3 DNA reads TGTGCCAGCAGTGAAGATGGGGAGGAGCAGTACTTC. The encoded protein is CASSEDGEEQYF.